The clone carrying this T cell receptor beta chain appeared a few times. As yet, its antigen is unknown. Both 60 Vbeta primers and 13 Jbeta primers went into the PCR. Using immunoSEQ multiplex PCR, the repertoire was profiled, and TCRdb retains in-frame clones only, with some absent. In the table there are some 160,000 clones, approximately 80% of which are singletons. The sample originates from a study of cytomegalovirus exposure and HLA in healthy donors. Overall study results and limits: In a later analysis, at a false discovery rate of 0.05, some 17,000 TCR beta sequences were associated with HLA alleles.

This CDR3 has 15 residues. The germline V gene has CDR1 SGHTA and CDR2 FQGNSA. The ends were cut back, 2 bases at V and 6 bases at J, with 14 bases in the middle. The chain uses TRBV7-2 and TRBJ2-1, with TRBD1 as a possible D gene (7 bases). Specimen: PBMCs. This sequence was found in a woman younger than 35 in good health and CMV-seronegative. The CDR3: CASSLLSQGGNEQFF. The CDR3 coding sequence is TGTGCCAGCAGCTTACTGTCGCAGGGGGGCAATGAGCAGTTCTTC.